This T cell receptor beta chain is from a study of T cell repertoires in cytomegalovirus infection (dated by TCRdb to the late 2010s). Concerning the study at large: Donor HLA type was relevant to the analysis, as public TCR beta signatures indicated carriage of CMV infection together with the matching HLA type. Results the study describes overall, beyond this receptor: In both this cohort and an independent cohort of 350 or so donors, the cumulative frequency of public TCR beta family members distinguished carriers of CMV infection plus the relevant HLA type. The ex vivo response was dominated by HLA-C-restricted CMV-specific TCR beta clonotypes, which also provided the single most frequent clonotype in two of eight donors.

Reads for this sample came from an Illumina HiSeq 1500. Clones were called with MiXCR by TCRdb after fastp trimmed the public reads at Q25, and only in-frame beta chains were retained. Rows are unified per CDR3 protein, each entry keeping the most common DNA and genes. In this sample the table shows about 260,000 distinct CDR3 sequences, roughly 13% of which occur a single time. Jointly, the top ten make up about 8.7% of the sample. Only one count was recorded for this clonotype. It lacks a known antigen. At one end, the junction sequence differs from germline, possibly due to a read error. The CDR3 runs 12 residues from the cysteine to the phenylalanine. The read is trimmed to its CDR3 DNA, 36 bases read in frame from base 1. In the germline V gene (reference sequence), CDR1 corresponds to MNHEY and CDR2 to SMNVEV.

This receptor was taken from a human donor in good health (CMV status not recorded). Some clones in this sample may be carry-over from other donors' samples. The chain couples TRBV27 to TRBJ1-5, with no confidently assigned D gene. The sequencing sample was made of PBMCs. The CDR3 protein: CTSSATGQPQHF. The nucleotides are TGTACCAGCAGCGCCACCGGTCAGCCCCAGCATTTT.